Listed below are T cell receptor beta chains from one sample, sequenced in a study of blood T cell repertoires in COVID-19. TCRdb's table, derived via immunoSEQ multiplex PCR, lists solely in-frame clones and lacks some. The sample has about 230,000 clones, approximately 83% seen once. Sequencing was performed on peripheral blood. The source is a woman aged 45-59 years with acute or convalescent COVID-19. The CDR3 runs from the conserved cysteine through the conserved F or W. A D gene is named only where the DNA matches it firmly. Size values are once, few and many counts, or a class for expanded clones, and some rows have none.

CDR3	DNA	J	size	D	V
CASSIQDRGADQPQHF	TGTGCCAGTAGTATTCAAGACAGGGGAGCCGATCAGCCCCAGCATTTT	TRBJ1-5	.	TRBD1	TRBV19
CASSVGGRETQYF	TGTGCCAGCAGCGTAGGGGGCCGGGAGACCCAGTACTTC	TRBJ2-5	.	.	TRBV9
CASSWMKGAGGNQPQHF	TGTGCCAGCAGTTGGATGAAAGGGGCTGGGGGCAATCAGCCCCAGCATTTT	TRBJ1-5	few	.	TRBV6-2/TRBV6-3
CASRVGQGPYGYTF	TGTGCCAGCCGGGTGGGACAGGGACCTTATGGCTACACCTTC	TRBJ1-2	.	TRBD1	TRBV6-4
CAWSGQTGANYGYTF	TGTGCCTGGAGTGGCCAGACAGGGGCGAACTATGGCTACACCTTC	TRBJ1-2	few	TRBD1	TRBV30
CAWRDRTIRDQPQHF	TGTGCCTGGAGGGACCGGACCATCAGGGATCAGCCCCAGCATTTT	TRBJ1-5	.	.	TRBV30
CASSEADTVRLSYEQYF	TGTGCCAGCAGTGAAGCGGACACAGTCAGACTCTCCTACGAGCAGTACTTC	TRBJ2-7	.	.	TRBV6-1
CASSSSGTGETQYF	TGCGCCAGCAGCTCTAGCGGTACAGGGGAGACCCAGTACTTC	TRBJ2-5	.	.	TRBV10-2
CASSPPDRYNEQFF	TGTGCCAGCAGCCCACCGGACAGGTACAATGAGCAGTTCTTC	TRBJ2-1	.	TRBD1	TRBV11-2
CASSIAQAYYSNQPQHF	TGTGCCAGTAGTATAGCGCAGGCGTATTATAGCAATCAGCCCCAGCATTTT	TRBJ1-5	.	.	TRBV19
CASSLGGNSQPQHF	TGCGCCAGCAGCTTGGGAGGGAATAGTCAGCCCCAGCATTTT	TRBJ1-5	.	.	TRBV5-1
CASSLEGSTDTQYF	TGTGCCAGCAGCTTGGAGGGCAGCACAGATACGCAGTATTTT	TRBJ2-3	few	.	TRBV7-9
CASSRGQRDNEQFF	TGCGCCAGCAGCCGGGGGCAGCGCGACAATGAGCAGTTCTTC	TRBJ2-1	.	.	TRBV4-1
CAISESGQSNQPQHF	TGTGCCATCAGTGAGTCGGGACAGTCTAATCAGCCCCAGCATTTT	TRBJ1-5	many	TRBD1	TRBV10-3
CASSPTGEAKNIQYF	TGTGCCAGCAGCCCCACAGGGGAGGCCAAAAACATTCAGTACTTC	TRBJ2-4	.	TRBD1	TRBV11-2
CASSLPRLAGNRDEQFF	TGTGCCAGCAGCTTACCTAGACTAGCGGGGAATAGAGATGAGCAGTTCTTC	TRBJ2-1	.	TRBD2	TRBV7-9